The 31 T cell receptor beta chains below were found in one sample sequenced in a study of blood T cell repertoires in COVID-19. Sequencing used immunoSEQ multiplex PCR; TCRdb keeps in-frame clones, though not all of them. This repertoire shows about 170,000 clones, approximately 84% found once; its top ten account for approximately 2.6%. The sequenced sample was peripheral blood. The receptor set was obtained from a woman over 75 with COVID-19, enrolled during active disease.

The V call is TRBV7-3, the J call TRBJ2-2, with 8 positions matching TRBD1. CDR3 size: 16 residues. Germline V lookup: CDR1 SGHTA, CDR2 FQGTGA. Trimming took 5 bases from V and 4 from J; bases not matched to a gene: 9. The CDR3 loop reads CASSHAGTGATGELFF. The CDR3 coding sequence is TGTGCCAGCAGCCATGCCGGGACAGGCGCCACCGGGGAGCTGTTTTTT.

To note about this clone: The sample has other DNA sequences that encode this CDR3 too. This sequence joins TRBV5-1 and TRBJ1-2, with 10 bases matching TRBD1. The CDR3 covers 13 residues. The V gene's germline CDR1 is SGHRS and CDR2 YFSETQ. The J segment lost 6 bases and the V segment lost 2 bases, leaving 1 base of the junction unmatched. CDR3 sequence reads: CASSLGQGDGYTF. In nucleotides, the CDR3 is TGCGCCAGCAGCTTAGGACAGGGGGATGGCTACACCTTC.

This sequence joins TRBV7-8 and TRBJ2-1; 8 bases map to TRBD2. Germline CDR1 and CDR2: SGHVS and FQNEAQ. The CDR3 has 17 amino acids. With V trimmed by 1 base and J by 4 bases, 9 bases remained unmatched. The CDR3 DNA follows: TGTGCCAGCAGCTTAGTTTGGACTAGCCGATCTTACAATGAGCAGTTCTTC. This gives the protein CASSLVWTSRSYNEQFF.

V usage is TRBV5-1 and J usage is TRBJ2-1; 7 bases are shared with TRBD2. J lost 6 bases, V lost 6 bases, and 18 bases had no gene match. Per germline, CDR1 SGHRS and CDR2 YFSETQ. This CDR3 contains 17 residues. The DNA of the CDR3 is TGCGCCAGCACCCCCGGCGGGGGAAGAGGGCAGGGCAATGAGCAGTTCTTC. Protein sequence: CASTPGGGRGQGNEQFF.

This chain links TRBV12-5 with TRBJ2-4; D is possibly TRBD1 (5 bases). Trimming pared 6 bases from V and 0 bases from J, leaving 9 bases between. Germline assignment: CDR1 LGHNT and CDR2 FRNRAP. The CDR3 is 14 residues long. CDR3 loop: CASGGQLAKNIQYF. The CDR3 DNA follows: TGTGCTAGTGGCGGACAACTAGCCAAAAACATTCAGTACTTC.

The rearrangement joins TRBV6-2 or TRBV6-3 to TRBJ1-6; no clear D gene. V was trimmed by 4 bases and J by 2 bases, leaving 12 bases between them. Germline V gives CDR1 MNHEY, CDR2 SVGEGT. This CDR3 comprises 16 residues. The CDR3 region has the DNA TGTGCCAGCAGTTCCGCCGGGAGGGCCTATAATTCACCCCTCCACTTT. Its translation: CASSSAGRAYNSPLHF.

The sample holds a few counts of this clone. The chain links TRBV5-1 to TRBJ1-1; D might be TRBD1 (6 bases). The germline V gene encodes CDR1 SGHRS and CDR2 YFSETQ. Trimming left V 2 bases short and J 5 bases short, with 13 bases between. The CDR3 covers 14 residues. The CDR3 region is CASSLQGVGTEAFF. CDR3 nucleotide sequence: TGCGCCAGCAGCTTACAGGGAGTGGGAACTGAAGCTTTCTTT.

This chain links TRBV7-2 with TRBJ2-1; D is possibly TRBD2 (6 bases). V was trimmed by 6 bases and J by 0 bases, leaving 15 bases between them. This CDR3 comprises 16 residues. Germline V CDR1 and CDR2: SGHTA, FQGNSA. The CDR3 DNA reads TGTGCCAGCAGGCGGAATAGCGGAAGCTCCTACAATGAGCAGTTCTTC. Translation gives CASRRNSGSSYNEQFF.

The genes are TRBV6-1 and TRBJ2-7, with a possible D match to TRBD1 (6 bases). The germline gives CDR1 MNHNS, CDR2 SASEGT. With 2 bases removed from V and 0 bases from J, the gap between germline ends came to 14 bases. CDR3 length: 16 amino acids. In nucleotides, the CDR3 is TGTGCCAGCAGTGAACTCCCGACAGGACTCTCCTACGAGCAGTACTTC. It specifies CASSELPTGLSYEQYF.

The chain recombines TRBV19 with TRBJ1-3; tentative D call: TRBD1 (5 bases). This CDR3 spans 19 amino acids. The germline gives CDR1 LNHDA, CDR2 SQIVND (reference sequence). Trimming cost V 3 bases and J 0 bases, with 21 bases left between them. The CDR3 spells CASSIPRRLGTGSGNTIYF. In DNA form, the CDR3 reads TGTGCCAGTAGTATCCCTCGACGACTAGGGACGGGCTCTGGAAACACCATATATTTT.

In DNA, the CDR3 is TGCGCCAGCAGCTTCGGTCTAAACAATGAGCAGTTCTTC. Translated: CASSFGLNNEQFF. The rearrangement joins TRBV5-1 to TRBJ2-1, with D hard to call. V lost 2 bases and J 5 bases, leaving 8 bases between the germline ends. Per the germline V gene, CDR1 is SGHRS and CDR2 is YFSETQ. The CDR3 runs 13 residues.

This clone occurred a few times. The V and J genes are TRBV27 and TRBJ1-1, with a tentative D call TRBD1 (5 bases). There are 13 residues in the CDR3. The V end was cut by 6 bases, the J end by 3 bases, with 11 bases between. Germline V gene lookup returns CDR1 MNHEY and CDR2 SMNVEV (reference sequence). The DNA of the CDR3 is TGTGCCAGCAGCCTAGGGGTTGACACTGAAGCTTTCTTT. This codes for CASSLGVDTEAFF.

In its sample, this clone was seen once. Written as DNA, the CDR3 is TGTGCCACCAGTGATTCCCGACAGGGGGCCTCCGGGGAGCTGTTTTTT. This sequence encodes CATSDSRQGASGELFF. The J gene is TRBJ2-2, the V gene TRBV24-1; 10 bases are shared with TRBD1. The ends lost 2 bases at V and 6 bases at J; junction bases unmatched: 5. From germline, CDR1 is KGHDR and CDR2 SFDVKD. There are 16 residues in the CDR3.

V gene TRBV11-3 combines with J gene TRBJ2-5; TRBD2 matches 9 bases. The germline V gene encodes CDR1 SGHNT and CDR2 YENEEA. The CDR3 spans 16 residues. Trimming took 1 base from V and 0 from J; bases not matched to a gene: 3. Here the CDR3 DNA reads TGTGCCAGCAGCTTAGGGCTAGCGGGGAACCAAGAGACCCAGTACTTC. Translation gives CASSLGLAGNQETQYF.

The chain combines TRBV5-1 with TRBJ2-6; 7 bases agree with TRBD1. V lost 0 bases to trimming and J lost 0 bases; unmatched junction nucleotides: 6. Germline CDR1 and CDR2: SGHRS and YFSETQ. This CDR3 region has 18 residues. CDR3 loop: CASSLVGQHPSGANVLTF. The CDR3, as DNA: TGCGCCAGCAGCTTGGTGGGACAGCACCCCTCTGGGGCCAACGTCCTGACTTTC.

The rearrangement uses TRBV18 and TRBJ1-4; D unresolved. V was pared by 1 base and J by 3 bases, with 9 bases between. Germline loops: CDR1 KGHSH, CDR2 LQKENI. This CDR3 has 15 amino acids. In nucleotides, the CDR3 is TGTGCCAGCTCACCACAACAGAACGCTAATGAAAAACTGTTTTTT. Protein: CASSPQQNANEKLFF.

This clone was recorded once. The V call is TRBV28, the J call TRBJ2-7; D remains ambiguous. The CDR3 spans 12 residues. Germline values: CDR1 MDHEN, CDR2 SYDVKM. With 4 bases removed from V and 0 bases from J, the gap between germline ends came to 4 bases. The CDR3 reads CASSSNSYEQYF. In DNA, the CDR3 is TGTGCCAGCAGTTCAAACTCCTACGAGCAGTACTTC.

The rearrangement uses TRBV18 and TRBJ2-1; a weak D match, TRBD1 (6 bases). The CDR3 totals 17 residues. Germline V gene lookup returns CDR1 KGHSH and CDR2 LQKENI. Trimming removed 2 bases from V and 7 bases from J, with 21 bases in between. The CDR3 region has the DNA TGTGCCAGCTCACCATTGACAGGCCCCGGGTGGTGGAATGAGCAGTTCTTC. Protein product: CASSPLTGPGWWNEQFF.

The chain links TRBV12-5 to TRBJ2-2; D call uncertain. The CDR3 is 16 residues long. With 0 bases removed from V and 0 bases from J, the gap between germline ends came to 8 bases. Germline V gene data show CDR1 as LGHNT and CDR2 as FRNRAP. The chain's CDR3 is CASGLVLAANTGELFF. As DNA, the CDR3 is TGTGCTAGTGGTTTGGTGTTAGCCGCGAACACCGGGGAGCTGTTTTTT.

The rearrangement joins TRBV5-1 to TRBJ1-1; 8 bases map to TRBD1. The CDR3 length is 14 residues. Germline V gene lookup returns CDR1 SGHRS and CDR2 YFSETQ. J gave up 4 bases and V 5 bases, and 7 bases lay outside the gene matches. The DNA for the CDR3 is TGCGCCAGCAGGTGGGGACAGGAGGGCACTGAAGCTTTCTTT. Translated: CASRWGQEGTEAFF.

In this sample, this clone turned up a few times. The CDR3 spells CATSDSRSTDYGYTF. CDR3 DNA sequence: TGTGCCACCAGTGATTCCCGGTCGACAGATTATGGCTACACCTTC. This chain connects TRBV24-1 to TRBJ1-2, with a weak D call TRBD1 (5 bases). Trimming took off 2 bases at V and 5 bases at J, with 14 bases between the two ends. Germline CDR1 reads KGHDR; CDR2 reads SFDVKD. This CDR3 comprises 15 residues.

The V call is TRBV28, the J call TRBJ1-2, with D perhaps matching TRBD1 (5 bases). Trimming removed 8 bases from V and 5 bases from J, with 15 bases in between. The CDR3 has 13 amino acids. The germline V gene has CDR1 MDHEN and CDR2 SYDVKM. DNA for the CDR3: TGTGCCAGCGGGGACTGGGAATCATATGGCTACACCTTC. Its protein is CASGDWESYGYTF.

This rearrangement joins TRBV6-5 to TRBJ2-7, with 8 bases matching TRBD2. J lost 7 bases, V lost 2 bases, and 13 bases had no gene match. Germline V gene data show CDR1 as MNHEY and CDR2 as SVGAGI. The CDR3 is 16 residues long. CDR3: CASSYGRGALGGEQYF. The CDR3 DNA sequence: TGTGCCAGCAGTTACGGGCGGGGGGCCCTGGGAGGGGAGCAGTACTTC.

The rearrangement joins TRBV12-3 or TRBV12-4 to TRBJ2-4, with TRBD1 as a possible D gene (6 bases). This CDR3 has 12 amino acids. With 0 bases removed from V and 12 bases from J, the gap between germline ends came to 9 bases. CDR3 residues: CASSLAGTNQYF. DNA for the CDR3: TGTGCCAGCAGTTTAGCCGGGACAAATCAGTACTTC.

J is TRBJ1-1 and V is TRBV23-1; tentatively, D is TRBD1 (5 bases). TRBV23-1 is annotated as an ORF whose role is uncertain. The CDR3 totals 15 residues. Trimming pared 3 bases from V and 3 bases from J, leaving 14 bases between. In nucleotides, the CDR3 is TGCGCCAGCAGTCATCTTGACAGTAGTCACACTGAAGCTTTCTTT. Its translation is CASSHLDSSHTEAFF.

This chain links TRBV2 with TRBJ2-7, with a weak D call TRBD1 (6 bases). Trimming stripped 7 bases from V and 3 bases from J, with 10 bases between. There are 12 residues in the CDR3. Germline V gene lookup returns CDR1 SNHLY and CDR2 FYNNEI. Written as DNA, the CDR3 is TGTGCCAGCAACTACAGGGTCTACGAGCAGTACTTC. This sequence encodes CASNYRVYEQYF.

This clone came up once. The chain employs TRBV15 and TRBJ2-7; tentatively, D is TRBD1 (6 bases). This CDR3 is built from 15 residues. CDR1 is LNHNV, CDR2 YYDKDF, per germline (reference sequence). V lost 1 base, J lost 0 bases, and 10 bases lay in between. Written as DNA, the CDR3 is TGTGCCACCAGCAGAGGACAGGCCGCCTCCTACGAGCAGTACTTC. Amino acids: CATSRGQAASYEQYF.

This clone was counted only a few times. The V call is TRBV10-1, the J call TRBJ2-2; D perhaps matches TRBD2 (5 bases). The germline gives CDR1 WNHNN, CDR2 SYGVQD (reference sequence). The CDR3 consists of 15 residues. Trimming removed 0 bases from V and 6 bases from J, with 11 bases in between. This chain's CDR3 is CASSESRTAPGELFF. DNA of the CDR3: TGCGCCAGCAGTGAGTCGAGGACTGCCCCCGGGGAGCTGTTTTTT.

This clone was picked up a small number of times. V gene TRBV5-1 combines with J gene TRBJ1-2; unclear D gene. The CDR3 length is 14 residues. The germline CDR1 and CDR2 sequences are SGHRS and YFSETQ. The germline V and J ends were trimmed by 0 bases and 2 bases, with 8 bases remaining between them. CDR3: CASSLGFENYGYTF. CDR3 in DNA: TGCGCCAGCAGCTTGGGATTCGAGAACTATGGCTACACCTTC.

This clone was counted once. The CDR3 nucleotides are TGTGCCACCAGCAGAGACGGGAGGGCCTACAATGAGCAGTTCTTC. Amino acid sequence: CATSRDGRAYNEQFF. V usage is TRBV15 and J usage is TRBJ2-1; the match to TRBD2 covers 8 bases. The CDR3 loop spans 15 amino acids. The trim removed 0 bases at V and 2 bases at J, leaving 0 bases unmatched. Germline assignment: CDR1 LNHNV and CDR2 YYDKDF (reference sequence).

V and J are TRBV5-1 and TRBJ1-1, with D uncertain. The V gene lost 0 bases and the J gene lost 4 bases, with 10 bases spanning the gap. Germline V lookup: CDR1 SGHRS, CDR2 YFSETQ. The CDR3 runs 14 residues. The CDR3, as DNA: TGCGCCAGCAGCTTGGCCGGAGGGCTCACTGAAGCTTTCTTT. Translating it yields CASSLAGGLTEAFF.